This is a list of T cell receptor beta chains from one sample in a study of blood T cell repertoires in COVID-19. TCRdb's copy holds only in-frame clones and misses some; the assay was immunoSEQ multiplex PCR. The data contain around 90,000 clones, 80% to 90% of them singletons. Sequenced material: peripheral blood. These receptors were obtained from a human donor in a cohort sampled during active COVID-19. The CDR3 runs from the conserved cysteine through the conserved F or W. Each record gives: J gene, clone size, D gene, CDR3 length, V gene, CDR3 DNA, CDR3 protein. The D gene is left open where the match is weak. Not all rows give a size; the values are once, few, many and, for expanded clones, a class.

TRBJ2-5 - TRBD2 16 TRBV3-1/TRBV3-2 TGTGCCAGCAGCCCTATTTTAGCGGGGGGGGAAGAGACCCAGTACTTC CASSPILAGGEETQYF
TRBJ1-1 - - 15 TRBV5-5 TGTGCCAGCAGCTTGGGTTTCGGCGGGAACACTGAAGCTTTCTTT CASSLGFGGNTEAFF
TRBJ2-4 - TRBD2 12 TRBV4-2 TGTGCCAGCAGCCAGCGCGGGAGCATTCAGTACTTC CASSQRGSIQYF
TRBJ1-2 - - 14 TRBV29-1 TGCAGCGTTGAAGAAGAGCAGGATAACTATGGCTACACCTTC CSVEEEQDNYGYTF
TRBJ2-1 - - 17 TRBV14 TGTGCCAGCAGCCAAGATAGGGGCCAGGTAATTTACAATGAGCAGTTCTTC CASSQDRGQVIYNEQFF
TRBJ1-3 - TRBD1 14 TRBV28 TGTGCCCTCATGGACAGGGCGGCTGGAAACACCATATATTTT CALMDRAAGNTIYF
TRBJ2-1 - TRBD1 16 TRBV24-1 TGTGCCACCAGTGATTTGGCCAGGGGGCATGGGAATGAGCAGTTCTTC CATSDLARGHGNEQFF
TRBJ1-2 - TRBD1 14 TRBV28 TGTGCCAGCAGTTTAGAAGTTTGGGACAGGGTGTACACCTTC CASSLEVWDRVYTF
TRBJ2-1 - - 16 TRBV30 TGTGCCTGGAGTGTAATGGGCGGGGCAGGCTCCAATGAGCAGTTCTTC CAWSVMGGAGSNEQFF
TRBJ2-1 - TRBD1 14 TRBV10-3 TGTGCCATCAGGGGACAGGGTGGGGGCAATGAGCAGTTCTTC CAIRGQGGGNEQFF
TRBJ2-7 few - 15 TRBV6-2/TRBV6-3 TGTGCCAGCAGTTACTCCCTCGCGGGTGCCTACGAGCAGTACTTC CASSYSLAGAYEQYF
TRBJ1-5 many TRBD1 13 TRBV2 TGTGCCAGCTCAGGGGGACGCGGTCAGCCCCAGCATTTT CASSGGRGQPQHF
TRBJ1-1 - - 14 TRBV7-9 TGTGCCAGCAGCTCCCAAGGGGGGAACACTGAAGCTTTCTTT CASSSQGGNTEAFF
TRBJ1-1 - - 13 TRBV18 TGTGCCAGCTCCCGGGGGAGGAACACTGAAGCTTTCTTT CASSRGRNTEAFF
TRBJ2-3 - TRBD2 15 TRBV3-1/TRBV3-2 TGTGCCAGCAGCCGTCAAGCGGGGGCGGCAGATACGCAGTATTTT CASSRQAGAADTQYF
TRBJ1-6 - - 14 TRBV7-2 TGTGCCAGCAGCTTAAGGAGAAATAATTCACCCCTCCACTTT CASSLRRNNSPLHF
TRBJ1-2 - - 14 TRBV18 TGTGCCAGCTCACCACCAGGGGTTAACTATGGCTACACCTTC CASSPPGVNYGYTF
TRBJ1-2 once - 14 TRBV27 TGTGCCAGCAGCCGACTAGGCATCGGCTATGGCTACACCTTC CASSRLGIGYGYTF
TRBJ2-3 - TRBD1 15 TRBV7-6 TGTGCCAGCAGCGGCAGGGACAGGGGGGAGGATACGCAGTATTTT CASSGRDRGEDTQYF
TRBJ1-4 - - 16 TRBV18 TGTGCCAGCTCACCACCGGCCCCGGGAAGAAATGAAAAACTGTTTTTT CASSPPAPGRNEKLFF
TRBJ2-2 - TRBD2 17 TRBV7-3 TGTGCCAGCAGCCAGCCCCGTAGCGGGGAGAACACCGGGGAGCTGTTTTTT CASSQPRSGENTGELFF
TRBJ1-2 - - 13 TRBV19 TGTGCCAGTAGTATAGAAGGGAGATATGGCTACACCTTC CASSIEGRYGYTF
TRBJ1-6 - - 15 TRBV5-1 TGCGCCAGCAGCTTTGGACAGCGGGGAAATTCACCCCTCCACTTT CASSFGQRGNSPLHF
TRBJ1-2 - TRBD1 18 TRBV5-1 TGCGCCAGCAGCCGCTTTCCGGGACAGGGGGCAATAGGCTATGGCTACACCTTC CASSRFPGQGAIGYGYTF
TRBJ1-5 - TRBD1 15 TRBV10-2 TGCGCCAGCAGCCCAGGGACAGGGGGGGATCAGCCCCAGCATTTT CASSPGTGGDQPQHF
TRBJ2-3 - TRBD1 13 TRBV7-2 TGTGCCAGCAGCAGGGACAGGCAGGATACGCAGTATTTT CASSRDRQDTQYF
TRBJ1-2 - - 18 TRBV24-1 TGTGCCACCAGTCCTAACCCCTTTAGCGGGATGGCGAACTATGGCTACACCTTC CATSPNPFSGMANYGYTF
TRBJ1-1 - - 14 TRBV6-5 TGTGCCAGCAGCTACACCCTAGGGGACACTGAAGCTTTCTTT CASSYTLGDTEAFF
TRBJ1-5 few TRBD1 18 TRBV4-1 TGCGCCAGCAGCTCCCACCCAACCGAGACAGGGGTCAATCAGCCCCAGCATTTT CASSSHPTETGVNQPQHF
TRBJ2-5 - - 13 TRBV19 TGTGCCAGTAGTACTTACCCGGGGGAGACCCAGTACTTC CASSTYPGETQYF
TRBJ2-3 - TRBD2 15 TRBV10-2 TGCGCCAGCAGTGCCACTAGCGGCCCCTTAGATACGCAGTATTTT CASSATSGPLDTQYF
TRBJ2-2 - - 16 TRBV7-2 TGTGCCAGCAGCTTAGCTGGCGGGGCGAACACCGGGGAGCTGTTTTTT CASSLAGGANTGELFF
TRBJ2-1 once - 14 TRBV7-9 TGTGCCAGCAGCTTAGTATCCCTCCTCAATGAGCAGTTCTTC CASSLVSLLNEQFF
TRBJ2-3 - - 15 TRBV11-2 TGTGCCAGCTCCCCGAGCGGCGGTAGCACAGATACGCAGTATTTT CASSPSGGSTDTQYF
TRBJ2-2 - TRBD1 18 TRBV5-1 TGCGCCAGCAGCTTAGACCCTGCCGGGACAGGGGGCACCGGGGAGCTGTTTTTT CASSLDPAGTGGTGELFF
TRBJ2-5 - TRBD1 16 TRBV5-5 TGTGCCAGCAGCTTGGCGGGACAGAGGCTCCAAGAGACCCAGTACTTC CASSLAGQRLQETQYF
TRBJ1-5 - - 13 TRBV30 TGTGCCTGGAACCAGGGGATAGGTCAGCCCCAGCATTTT CAWNQGIGQPQHF